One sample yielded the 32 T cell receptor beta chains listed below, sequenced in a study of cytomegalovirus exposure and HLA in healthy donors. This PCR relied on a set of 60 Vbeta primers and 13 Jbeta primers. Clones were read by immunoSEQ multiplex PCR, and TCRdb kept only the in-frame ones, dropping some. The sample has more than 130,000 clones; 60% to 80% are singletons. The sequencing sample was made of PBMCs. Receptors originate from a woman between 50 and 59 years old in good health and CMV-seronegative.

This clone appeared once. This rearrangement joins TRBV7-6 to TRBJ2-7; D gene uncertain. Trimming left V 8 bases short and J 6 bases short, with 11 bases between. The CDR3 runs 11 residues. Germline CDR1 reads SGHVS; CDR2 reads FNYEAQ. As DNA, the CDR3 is TGTGCCAGCGGGCTTCTTGGCGAGCAGTACTTC. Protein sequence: CASGLLGEQYF.

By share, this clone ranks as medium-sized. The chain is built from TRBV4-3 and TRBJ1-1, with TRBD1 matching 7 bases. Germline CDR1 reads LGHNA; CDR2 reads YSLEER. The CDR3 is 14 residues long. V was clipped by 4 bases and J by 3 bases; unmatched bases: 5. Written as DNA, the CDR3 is TGCGCCAGCAGCCCCCGGGGACAGTACACTGAAGCTTTCTTT. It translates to CASSPRGQYTEAFF.

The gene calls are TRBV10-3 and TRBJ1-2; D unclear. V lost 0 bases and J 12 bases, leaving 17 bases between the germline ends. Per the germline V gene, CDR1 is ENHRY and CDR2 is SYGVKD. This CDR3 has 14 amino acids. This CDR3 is CAISESVHSGINTF. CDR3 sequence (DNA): TGTGCCATCAGTGAGTCGGTCCACTCAGGAATAAACACCTTC.

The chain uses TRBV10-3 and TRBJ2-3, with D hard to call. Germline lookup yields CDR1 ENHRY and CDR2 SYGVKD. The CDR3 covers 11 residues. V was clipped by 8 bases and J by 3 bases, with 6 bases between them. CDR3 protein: CAIARTDTQYF. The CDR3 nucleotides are TGTGCCATCGCGAGAACAGATACGCAGTATTTT.

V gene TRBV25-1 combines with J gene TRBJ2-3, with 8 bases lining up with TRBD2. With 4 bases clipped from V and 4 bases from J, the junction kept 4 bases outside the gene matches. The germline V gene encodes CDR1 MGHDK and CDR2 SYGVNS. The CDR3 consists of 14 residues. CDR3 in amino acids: CASSGGLVADTQYF. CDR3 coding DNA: TGTGCCAGCAGTGGGGGACTAGTGGCAGATACGCAGTATTTT.

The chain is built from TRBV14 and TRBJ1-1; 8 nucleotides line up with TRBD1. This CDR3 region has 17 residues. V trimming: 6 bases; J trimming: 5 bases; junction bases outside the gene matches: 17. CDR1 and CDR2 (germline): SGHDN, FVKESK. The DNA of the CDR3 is TGTGCCAGCAGTCGAACCAGGGGGCAAGAGGGGGGGACTGAAGCTTTCTTT. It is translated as CASSRTRGQEGGTEAFF.

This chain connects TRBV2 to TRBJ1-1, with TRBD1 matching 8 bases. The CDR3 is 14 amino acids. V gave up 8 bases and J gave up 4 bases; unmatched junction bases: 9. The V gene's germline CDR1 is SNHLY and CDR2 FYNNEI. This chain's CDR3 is CASLVVRGPTEAFF. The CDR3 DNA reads TGTGCCAGCTTGGTCGTCAGGGGGCCCACTGAAGCTTTCTTT.

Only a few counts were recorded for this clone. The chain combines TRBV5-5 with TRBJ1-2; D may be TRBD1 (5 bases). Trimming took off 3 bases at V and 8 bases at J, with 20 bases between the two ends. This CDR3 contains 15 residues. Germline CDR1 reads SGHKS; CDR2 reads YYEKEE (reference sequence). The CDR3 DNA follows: TGTGCCAGCAGCTGGAGGGGCGAGGCCTTAAGGGGCTACACCTTC. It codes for CASSWRGEALRGYTF.

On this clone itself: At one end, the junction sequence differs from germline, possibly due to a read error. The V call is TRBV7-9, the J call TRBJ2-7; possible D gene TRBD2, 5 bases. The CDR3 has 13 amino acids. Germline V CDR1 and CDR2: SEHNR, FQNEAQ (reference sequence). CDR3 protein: CSSSLSAGSEQYF. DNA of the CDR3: TGTTCCAGCAGCTTAAGTGCGGGCTCCGAGCAGTACTTC. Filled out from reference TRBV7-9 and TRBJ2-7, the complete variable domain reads DTGVSQNPRHKITKRGQNVTFRCDPISEHNRLYWYRQTLGQGPEFLTYFQNEAQLEKSRLLSDRFSAERPKGSFSTLEIQRTEQGDSAMYLCSSSLSAGSEQYFGPGTRLTVT.

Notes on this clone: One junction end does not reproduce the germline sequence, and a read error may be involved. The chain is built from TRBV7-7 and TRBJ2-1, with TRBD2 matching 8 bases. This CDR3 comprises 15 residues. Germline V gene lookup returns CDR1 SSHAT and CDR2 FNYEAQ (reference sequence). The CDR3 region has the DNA TGTGCTAGCAGCTTAGGAGCGGGGGCGCATTATGAGCAGTTCTTC. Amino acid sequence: CASSLGAGAHYEQFF. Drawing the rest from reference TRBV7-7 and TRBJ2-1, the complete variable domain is GAGVSQSPRYKVTKRGQDVTLRCDPISSHATLYWYQQALGQGPEFLTYFNYEAQPDKSGLPSDRFSAERPEGSISTLTIQRTEQRDSAMYRCASSLGAGAHYEQFFGPGTRLTVL.

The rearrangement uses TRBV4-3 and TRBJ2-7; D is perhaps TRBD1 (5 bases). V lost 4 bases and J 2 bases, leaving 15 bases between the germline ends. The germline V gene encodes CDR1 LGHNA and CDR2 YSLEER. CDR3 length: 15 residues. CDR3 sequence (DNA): TGCGCCAGCAGCCGTCAACGCGACAGAACCTACGAGCAGTACTTC. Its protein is CASSRQRDRTYEQYF.

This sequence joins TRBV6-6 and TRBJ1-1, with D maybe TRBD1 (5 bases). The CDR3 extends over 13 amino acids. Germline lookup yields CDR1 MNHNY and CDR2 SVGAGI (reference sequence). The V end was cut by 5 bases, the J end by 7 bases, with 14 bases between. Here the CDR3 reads CASSTDTGGEAFF. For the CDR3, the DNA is TGTGCCAGCAGTACGGACACGGGTGGTGAAGCTTTCTTT.

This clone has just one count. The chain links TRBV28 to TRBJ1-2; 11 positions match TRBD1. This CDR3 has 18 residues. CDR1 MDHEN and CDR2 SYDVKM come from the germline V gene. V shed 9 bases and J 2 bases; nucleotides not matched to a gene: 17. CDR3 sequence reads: CASRTGGAQTALNYGYTF. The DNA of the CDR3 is TGTGCCAGTCGGACAGGGGGCGCCCAGACGGCGTTAAACTATGGCTACACCTTC.

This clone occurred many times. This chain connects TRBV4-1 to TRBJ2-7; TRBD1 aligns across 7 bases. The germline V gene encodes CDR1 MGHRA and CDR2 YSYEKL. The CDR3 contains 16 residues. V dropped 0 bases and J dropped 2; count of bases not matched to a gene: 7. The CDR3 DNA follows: TGCGCCAGCAGCCAAGAGCAAGGGGGCGTCACCTACGAGCAGTACTTC. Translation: CASSQEQGGVTYEQYF.

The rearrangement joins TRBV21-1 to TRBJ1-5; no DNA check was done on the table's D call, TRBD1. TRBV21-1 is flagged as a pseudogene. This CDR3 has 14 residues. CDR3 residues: CASSRDSGNQPQHF. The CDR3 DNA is TGTGCCAGCAGCCGGGACAGCGGCAATCAGCCCCAGCATTTT.

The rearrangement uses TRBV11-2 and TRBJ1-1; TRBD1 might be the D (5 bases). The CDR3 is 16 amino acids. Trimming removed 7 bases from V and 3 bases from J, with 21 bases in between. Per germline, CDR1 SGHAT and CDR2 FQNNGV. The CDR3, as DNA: TGTGCCAGCATCTCAGGGAAGAGGACGTTGGACACTGAAGCTTTCTTT. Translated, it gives CASISGKRTLDTEAFF.

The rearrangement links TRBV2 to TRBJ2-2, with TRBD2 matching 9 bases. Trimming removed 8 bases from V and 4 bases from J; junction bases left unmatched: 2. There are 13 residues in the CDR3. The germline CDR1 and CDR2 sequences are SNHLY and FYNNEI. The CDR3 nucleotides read TGTGCCAGCGCGACTAGCGGCACCGGGGAGCTGTTTTTT. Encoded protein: CASATSGTGELFF.

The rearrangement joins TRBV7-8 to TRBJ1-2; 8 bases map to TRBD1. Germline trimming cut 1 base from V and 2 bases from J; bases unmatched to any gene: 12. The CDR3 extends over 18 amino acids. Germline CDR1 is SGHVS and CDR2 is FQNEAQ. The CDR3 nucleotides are TGTGCCAGCAGCTTAGTTGGGGGATTGGACAGGGCCAACTATGGCTACACCTTC. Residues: CASSLVGGLDRANYGYTF.

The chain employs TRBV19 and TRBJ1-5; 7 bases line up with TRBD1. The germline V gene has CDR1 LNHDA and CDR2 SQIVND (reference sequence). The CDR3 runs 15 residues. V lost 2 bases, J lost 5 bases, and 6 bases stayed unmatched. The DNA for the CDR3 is TGTGCCAGTAGTATACCCGGACAGGCCTATCAGCCCCAGCATTTT. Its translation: CASSIPGQAYQPQHF.

DNA for the CDR3: TGTGCCAGCAGAGTCCGTCGGGACAGCGCTGGAAACACCATATATTTT. Amino acids: CASRVRRDSAGNTIYF. The gene calls are TRBV6-6 and TRBJ1-3; 7 nucleotides align to TRBD1. Germline V CDR1 and CDR2: MNHNY, SVGAGI (reference sequence). Germline trimming cut 6 bases from V and 2 bases from J; bases unmatched to any gene: 10. The CDR3 loop spans 16 amino acids.

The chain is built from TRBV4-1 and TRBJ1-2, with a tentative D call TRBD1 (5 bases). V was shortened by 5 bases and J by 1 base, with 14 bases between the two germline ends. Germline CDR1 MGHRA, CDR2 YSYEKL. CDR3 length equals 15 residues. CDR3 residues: CASSSRDFSNYGYTF. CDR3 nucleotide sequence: TGCGCCAGCAGCTCCCGGGACTTCAGTAACTATGGCTACACCTTC.

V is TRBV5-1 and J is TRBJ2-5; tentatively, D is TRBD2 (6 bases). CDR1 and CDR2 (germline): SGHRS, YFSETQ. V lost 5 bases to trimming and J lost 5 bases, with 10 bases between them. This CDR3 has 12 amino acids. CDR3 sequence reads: CASRQSGETQYF. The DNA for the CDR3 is TGCGCCAGCAGACAAAGCGGGGAGACCCAGTACTTC.

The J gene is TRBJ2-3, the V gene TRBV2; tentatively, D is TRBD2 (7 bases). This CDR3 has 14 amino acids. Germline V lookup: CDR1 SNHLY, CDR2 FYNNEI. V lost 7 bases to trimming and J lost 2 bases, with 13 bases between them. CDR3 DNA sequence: TGTGCCAGCATGGGGAGGGGGGACACAGATACGCAGTATTTT. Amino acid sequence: CASMGRGDTDTQYF.

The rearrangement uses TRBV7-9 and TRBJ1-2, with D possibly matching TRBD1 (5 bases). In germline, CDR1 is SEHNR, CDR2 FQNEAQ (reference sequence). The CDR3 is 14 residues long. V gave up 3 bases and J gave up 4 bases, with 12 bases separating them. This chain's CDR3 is CASSFGGEGYGYTF. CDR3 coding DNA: TGTGCCAGCAGCTTCGGGGGGGAGGGCTATGGCTACACCTTC. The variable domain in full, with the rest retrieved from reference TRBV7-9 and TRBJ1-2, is DTGVSQNPRHKITKRGQNVTFRCDPISEHNRLYWYRQTLGQGPEFLTYFQNEAQLEKSRLLSDRFSAERPKGSFSTLEIQRTEQGDSAMYLCASSFGGEGYGYTFGSGTRLTVV.

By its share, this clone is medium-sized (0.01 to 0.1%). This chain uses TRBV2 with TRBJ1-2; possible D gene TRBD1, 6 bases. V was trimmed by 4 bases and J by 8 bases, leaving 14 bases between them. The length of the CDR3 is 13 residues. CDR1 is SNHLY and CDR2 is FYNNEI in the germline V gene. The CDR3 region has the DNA TGTGCCAGCAGTGCGGACAGCGCGGCGGGCTACACCTTC. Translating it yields CASSADSAAGYTF.

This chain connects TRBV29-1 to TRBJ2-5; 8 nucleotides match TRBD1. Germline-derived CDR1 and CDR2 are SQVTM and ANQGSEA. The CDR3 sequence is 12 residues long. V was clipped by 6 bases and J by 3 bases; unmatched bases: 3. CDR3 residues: CSVGTGKETQYF. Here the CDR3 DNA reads TGCAGCGTGGGGACAGGAAAAGAGACCCAGTACTTC.

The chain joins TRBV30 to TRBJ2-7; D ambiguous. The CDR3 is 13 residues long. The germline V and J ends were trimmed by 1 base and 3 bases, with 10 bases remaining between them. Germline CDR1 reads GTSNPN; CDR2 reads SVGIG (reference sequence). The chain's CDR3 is CAWSGDTFYEQYF. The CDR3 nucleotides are TGTGCCTGGAGTGGTGACACCTTCTACGAGCAGTACTTC.

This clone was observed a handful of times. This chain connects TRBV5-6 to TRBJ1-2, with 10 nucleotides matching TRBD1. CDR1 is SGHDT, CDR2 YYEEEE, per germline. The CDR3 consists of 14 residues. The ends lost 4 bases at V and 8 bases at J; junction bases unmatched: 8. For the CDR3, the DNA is TGTGCCAGCAGCCTCGAGACAGGGGGCTTAGGCTACACCTTC. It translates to CASSLETGGLGYTF.

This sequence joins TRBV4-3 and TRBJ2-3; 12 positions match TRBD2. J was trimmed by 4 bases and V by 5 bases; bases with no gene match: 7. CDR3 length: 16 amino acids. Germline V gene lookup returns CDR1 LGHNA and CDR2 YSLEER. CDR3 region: CASSYSSGGAADTQYF. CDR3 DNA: TGCGCCAGCAGCTACTCTAGCGGGGGGGCCGCAGATACGCAGTATTTT.

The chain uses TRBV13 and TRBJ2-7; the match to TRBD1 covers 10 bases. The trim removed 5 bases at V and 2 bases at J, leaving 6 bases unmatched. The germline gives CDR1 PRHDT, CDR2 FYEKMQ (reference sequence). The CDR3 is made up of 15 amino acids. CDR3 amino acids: CASSMTGGAPYEQYF. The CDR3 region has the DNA TGTGCCAGCAGCATGACAGGGGGCGCGCCCTACGAGCAGTACTTC. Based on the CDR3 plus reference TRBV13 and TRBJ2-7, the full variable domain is AAGVIQSPRHLIKEKRETATLKCYPIPRHDTVYWYQQGPGQDPQFLISFYEKMQSDKGSIPDRFSAQQFSDYHSELNMSSLELGDSALYFCASSMTGGAPYEQYFGPGTRLTVT.

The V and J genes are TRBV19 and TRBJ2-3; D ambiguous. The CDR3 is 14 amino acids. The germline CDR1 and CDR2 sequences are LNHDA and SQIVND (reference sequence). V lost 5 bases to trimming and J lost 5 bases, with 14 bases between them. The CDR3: CASSDNYSKDTQYF. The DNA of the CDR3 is TGTGCCAGTAGTGATAATTACTCAAAAGATACGCAGTATTTT.

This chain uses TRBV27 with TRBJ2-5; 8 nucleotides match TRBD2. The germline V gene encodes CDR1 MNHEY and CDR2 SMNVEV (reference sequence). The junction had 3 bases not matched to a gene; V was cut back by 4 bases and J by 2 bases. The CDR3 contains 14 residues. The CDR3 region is CASSSGTSQETQYF. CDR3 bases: TGTGCCAGCAGTTCAGGGACTAGTCAAGAGACCCAGTACTTC.